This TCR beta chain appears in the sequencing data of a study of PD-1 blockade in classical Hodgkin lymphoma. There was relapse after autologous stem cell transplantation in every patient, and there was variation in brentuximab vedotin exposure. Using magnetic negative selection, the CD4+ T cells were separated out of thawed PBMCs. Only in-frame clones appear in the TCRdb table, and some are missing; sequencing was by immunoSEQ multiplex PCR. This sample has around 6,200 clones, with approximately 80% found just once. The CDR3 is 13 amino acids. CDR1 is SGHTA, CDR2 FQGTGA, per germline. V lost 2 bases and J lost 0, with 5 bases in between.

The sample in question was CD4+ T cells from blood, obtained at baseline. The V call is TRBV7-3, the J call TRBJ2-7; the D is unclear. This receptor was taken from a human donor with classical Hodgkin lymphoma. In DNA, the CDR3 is TGTGCCAGCAGCTTAGCCAACTCCTACGAGCAGTACTTC. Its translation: CASSLANSYEQYF.